The 10 T cell receptor beta chains below all came from one sample that was sequenced in a study of identical twins (dated by TCRdb to 2015 to 2016). The method behind the library was 5' RACE. This sample was sequenced with an Illumina HiSeq 2000. The public sequencing data were trimmed at Q25 with fastp and processed into clonotypes with MiXCR by TCRdb, which kept only in-frame beta chains. Every CDR3 protein is listed once, alongside the most common genes and DNA of its rows. The table for this sample lists 450,000 to 500,000 distinct CDR3 sequences; roughly an eighth of them were counted only once. Clones ranked in the top ten supply approximately 0.98% of the sample. This same sample was also taken into another study, of yellow fever vaccine responses in identical twins.

Sequencing used CD4+ T cells sorted from blood. These TCRs come from a woman younger than 30 in good health.

A single count supports this clonotype. The chain has TRBV7-2 and TRBJ2-2; D uncertain. V shed 2 bases and J shed 6 bases, with 7 bases lying between them. CDR1 and CDR2 (germline): SGHTA, FQGNSA. The CDR3 totals 13 residues. The CDR3 bases are TGTGCCAGCAGCTTACGGACCCCCGGGGAGCTGTTTTTT. This codes for CASSLRTPGELFF.

The V gene is TRBV7-2, the J gene TRBJ1-2; TRBD1 aligns across 8 bases. V lost 2 bases and J lost 5; bases outside the gene matches: 13. This CDR3 comprises 17 residues. The germline V gene encodes CDR1 SGHTA and CDR2 FQGNSA. The CDR3 DNA sequence: TGTGCCAGCAGCTTACAACCACAGACAGGGGCGCGGTATGGCTACACCTTC. Translation gives CASSLQPQTGARYGYTF.

This clonotype was recorded a few times. The chain combines TRBV4-1 with TRBJ1-2, with unresolved D. Germline V gene sequence: CDR1 MGHRA, CDR2 YSYEKL. The V gene lost 3 bases and the J gene lost 1 base, with 9 bases spanning the gap. The length of the CDR3 is 14 residues. CDR3 sequence (DNA): TGCGCCAGCAGCCATGGTTTTGGTAACTATGGCTACACCTTC. Amino acid sequence: CASSHGFGNYGYTF.

This clonotype showed up just a few times. The rearrangement links TRBV10-3 to TRBJ1-5, with 7 bases matching TRBD1. The CDR3 consists of 16 residues. Germline V gives CDR1 ENHRY, CDR2 SYGVKD. J gave up 4 bases and V 2 bases, and 8 bases lay outside the gene matches. The CDR3 DNA reads as TGTGCCATCAGTGAGGGGCCTGGGACAGCGAATCAGCCCCAGCATTTT. It yields the protein CAISEGPGTANQPQHF.

This clonotype was seen only a few times. The chain joins TRBV2 to TRBJ2-1, with D uncertain. The CDR3 is 12 amino acids. In germline, CDR1 is SNHLY, CDR2 FYNNEI. Trimming stripped 7 bases from V and 4 bases from J, with 8 bases between. CDR3 region: CASNTGYNEQFF. CDR3 coding DNA: TGTGCCAGCAACACCGGGTACAATGAGCAGTTCTTC.

A few counts support this clonotype. The J gene is TRBJ2-3, the V gene TRBV9; D could derive from TRBD1 or TRBD2 (6 bases each). Trimming shortened V by 2 bases and J by 4 bases, and 11 bases separated the two germline ends. Germline assignment: CDR1 SGDLS and CDR2 YYNGEE. The CDR3 totals 14 residues. CDR3 bases: TGTGCCAGCAGCGTGGGGGGCGCGGCAGATACGCAGTATTTT. Translated: CASSVGGAADTQYF. The full variable domain, with the rest looked up from reference TRBV9 and TRBJ2-3, is DSGVTQTPKHLITATGQRVTLRCSPRSGDLSVYWYQQSLDQGLQFLIQYYNGEERAKGNILERFSAQQFPDLHSELNLSSLELGDSALYFCASSVGGAADTQYFGPGTRLTVL.

This clonotype was counted between two and nine times. This chain connects TRBV5-6 to TRBJ1-6; 9 bases agree with TRBD1. The germline CDR1 and CDR2 sequences are SGHDT and YYEEEE. The V gene end was trimmed by 4 bases and the J gene end by 10 bases; junction bases not matched to a gene: 9. The CDR3 is 15 residues long. For the CDR3, the DNA is TGTGCCAGCAGCAAGGACAGGGGAAGCAGATCACCCCTCCACTTT. This sequence encodes CASSKDRGSRSPLHF.

CDR3 sequence (DNA): TGTGCCAGCAGCGCCAGAGGGTACAATGAGCAGTTCTTC. Translated, it gives CASSARGYNEQFF. The V call is TRBV9, the J call TRBJ2-1; a possible D gene is TRBD2 (5 bases). Trimming took off 3 bases at V and 4 bases at J, with 8 bases between the two ends. The CDR3 has 13 residues. CDR1 SGDLS and CDR2 YYNGEE come from the germline V gene.

This clonotype has only a few counts. V is TRBV28 and J is TRBJ2-5; D is possibly TRBD1 (6 bases). V was cut by 3 bases and J by 5 bases, with 16 bases left in between. The CDR3 length is 15 residues. CDR1 is MDHEN, CDR2 SYDVKM, per germline. The CDR3 loop reads CASSLSGAGRETQYF. CDR3 nucleotides: TGTGCCAGCAGTTTGTCAGGGGCGGGCAGGGAGACCCAGTACTTC.

The rearrangement links TRBV5-1 to TRBJ2-7, with 7 bases matching TRBD2. The CDR3 loop spans 15 amino acids. V lost 1 base to trimming and J lost 0 bases; unmatched junction nucleotides: 4. Germline CDR1 reads SGHRS; CDR2 reads YFSETQ. The CDR3, as DNA: TGCGCCAGCAGCTTGATGGGCGGGAGCTCCTACGAGCAGTACTTC. Residues: CASSLMGGSSYEQYF.